The 18 T cell receptor beta chains below all came from one sample that was sequenced in a study of cytomegalovirus exposure and HLA in healthy donors. The study ran its PCR with 60 Vbeta and 13 Jbeta primers. Sequencing was performed with immunoSEQ multiplex PCR; in TCRdb, only in-frame clones are kept and a portion is missing. The sample data list 91,000 or so clones. Specimen: PBMCs. The source is a woman younger than 45 in good health and CMV-seronegative.

V usage is TRBV28 and J usage is TRBJ2-1; 9 bases line up with TRBD2. Germline lookup yields CDR1 MDHEN and CDR2 SYDVKM. This CDR3 region has 16 residues. The junction had 14 bases not matched to a gene; V was cut back by 6 bases and J by 8 bases. Here the CDR3 DNA reads TGTGCCAGCAGCTCCCTAGCGGGAATAAACGGCCATGAGCAGTTCTTC. It specifies CASSSLAGINGHEQFF.

The rearrangement uses TRBV15 and TRBJ1-5; no reliable D call. The CDR3 length is 17 residues. Germline V CDR1 and CDR2: LNHNV, YYDKDF (reference sequence). The V end lost 3 bases, the J end lost 0 bases, and 15 bases lay between the germline ends. This CDR3 reads CATSSDGRYYSNQPQHF. DNA for the CDR3: TGTGCCACCAGCAGCGATGGGAGGTATTATAGCAATCAGCCCCAGCATTTT.

The CDR3 here is CASSYSGYTEAFF. Written as DNA, the CDR3 is TGTGCCAGCAGTTACTCCGGTTACACTGAAGCTTTCTTT. This sequence joins TRBV6-5 and TRBJ1-1; D ambiguous. Germline V gives CDR1 MNHEY, CDR2 SVGAGI. This CDR3 is 13 amino acids long. Between the trimmed V and J ends, which lost 0 bases and 3 bases, there was a span of 5 bases.

The chain couples TRBV28 to TRBJ2-7; possibly TRBD2 for D (6 bases). CDR3 length: 13 amino acids. V was trimmed by 3 bases and J by 1 base, leaving 7 bases between them. Germline V gives CDR1 MDHEN, CDR2 SYDVKM. CDR3 residues: CASSLGRSYEQYF. The CDR3, as DNA: TGTGCCAGCAGTTTGGGGAGGTCCTACGAGCAGTACTTC.

The CDR3 nucleotides are TGCGCCAGCAGCCCGACAGGAGACAACACTGAAGCTTTCTTT. Residues: CASSPTGDNTEAFF. The J gene is TRBJ1-1, the V gene TRBV4-1; the D gene is possibly TRBD1 (6 bases). The CDR3 covers 14 residues. CDR1 is MGHRA and CDR2 is YSYEKL in the germline V gene. Between the trimmed V and J ends, which lost 4 bases and 2 bases, there was a span of 11 bases.

This chain uses TRBV10-1 with TRBJ2-5; 10 bases align to TRBD2. V dropped 4 bases and J dropped 0; count of bases not matched to a gene: 8. Germline CDR1 is WNHNN and CDR2 is SYGVQD (reference sequence). The CDR3 has 17 residues. The CDR3 nucleotides are TGCGCCAGCAGTGGGTACTGGACTAGCGGATACCAAGAGACCCAGTACTTC. It codes for CASSGYWTSGYQETQYF.

This sequence joins TRBV18 and TRBJ1-6; TRBD1 is a possible D gene (5 bases). Trimming removed 6 bases from V and 0 bases from J, with 12 bases in between. Germline V gives CDR1 KGHSH, CDR2 LQKENI. CDR3 length equals 16 residues. This CDR3 is CASSRDLSSYNSPLHF. Here the CDR3 DNA reads TGTGCCAGCTCTCGGGACTTGAGCTCCTATAATTCACCCCTCCACTTT.

The chain couples TRBV4-2 to TRBJ2-7, with 15 nucleotides matching TRBD2. This CDR3 has 17 residues. The junction had 4 bases not matched to a gene; V was cut back by 1 base and J by 3 bases. Germline loops: CDR1 LGHNA, CDR2 YNFKEQ. The CDR3 spells CASSQGRTSGGGYEQYF. CDR3 DNA: TGTGCCAGCAGCCAAGGCCGGACTAGCGGGGGGGGCTACGAGCAGTACTTC.

This chain links TRBV29-1 with TRBJ2-2, with a weak D call TRBD1 (5 bases). Germline-derived CDR1 and CDR2 are SQVTM and ANQGSEA. The CDR3 totals 14 residues. V lost 4 bases and J 7 bases, leaving 16 bases between the germline ends. The CDR3 reads CSVASGKSNGELFF. The CDR3 nucleotides read TGCAGCGTTGCGTCAGGGAAGTCAAACGGGGAGCTGTTTTTT.

This chain connects TRBV7-9 to TRBJ1-1; D gene uncertain. V lost 6 bases and J 4 bases, leaving 9 bases between the germline ends. CDR3 length equals 12 residues. Germline V gives CDR1 SEHNR, CDR2 FQNEAQ (reference sequence). The CDR3 loop reads CASRRESTEAFF. The CDR3 coding sequence is TGTGCCAGCAGGCGGGAGAGCACTGAAGCTTTCTTT.

The chain combines TRBV15 with TRBJ1-6; D unclear. The CDR3 has 14 residues. Trimming took 0 bases from V and 8 from J, leaving 8 bases between them. Germline CDR1 LNHNV, CDR2 YYDKDF (reference sequence). Here the CDR3 reads CATSRESGHSPLHF. The CDR3 nucleotides read TGTGCCACCAGCAGAGAATCGGGTCATTCACCCCTCCACTTT.

This rearrangement joins TRBV10-3 to TRBJ2-5; D is uncertain. With 0 bases removed from V and 4 bases from J, the gap between germline ends came to 12 bases. Germline V gene data show CDR1 as ENHRY and CDR2 as SYGVKD. This CDR3 spans 15 amino acids. The CDR3 sequence: CAISESAGNGETQYF. The CDR3 nucleotides are TGTGCCATCAGTGAGTCGGCAGGAAATGGAGAGACCCAGTACTTC.

The chain couples TRBV6-1 to TRBJ1-5; 7 bases fit TRBD1. Germline-derived CDR1 and CDR2 are MNHNS and SASEGT. J was trimmed by 0 bases and V by 6 bases; bases with no gene match: 5. The CDR3 spans 15 residues. The CDR3 protein is CASSETGVSNQPQHF. CDR3 bases: TGTGCCAGCAGCGAAACAGGGGTTAGCAATCAGCCCCAGCATTTT.

The chain recombines TRBV29-1 with TRBJ1-1; a possible D gene is TRBD1 (5 bases). CDR3 length equals 14 residues. The germline V gene has CDR1 SQVTM and CDR2 ANQGSEA. Trimming stripped 3 bases from V and 3 bases from J, with 14 bases between. DNA of the CDR3: TGCAGCGTTGAGGTGCCAGGGAAGGACACTGAAGCTTTCTTT. This sequence encodes CSVEVPGKDTEAFF.

The chain has TRBV7-9 and TRBJ1-4; 7 bases line up with TRBD1. The length of the CDR3 is 15 residues. The V segment lost 5 bases and the J segment 6 bases; nucleotides outside the gene matches: 9. The germline CDR1 and CDR2 sequences are SEHNR and FQNEAQ (reference sequence). CDR3 nucleotide sequence: TGTGCCAGCAGCCGAGCGAGACAGGGTCATGAAAAACTGTTTTTT. Translation: CASSRARQGHEKLFF.

The CDR3 reads CASGLWAGGTDTQYF. The CDR3 DNA is TGTGCTAGTGGTTTGTGGGCAGGGGGCACAGATACGCAGTATTTT. The J gene is TRBJ2-3, the V gene TRBV12-5; weak D call: TRBD1 (6 bases). The V end lost 2 bases, the J end lost 1 base, and 10 bases lay between the germline ends. The V gene's germline CDR1 is LGHNT and CDR2 FRNRAP. The CDR3 is made up of 15 amino acids.

Concerning this clone: Other DNA sequences in the same sample also yield this CDR3. J is TRBJ1-1 and V is TRBV19; 7 nucleotides match TRBD1. The CDR3 consists of 13 residues. J lost 3 bases, V lost 4 bases, and 2 bases had no gene match. In germline, CDR1 is LNHDA, CDR2 SQIVND (reference sequence). This CDR3 reads CASSTTGDTEAFF. The CDR3 DNA follows: TGTGCCAGTAGTACCACAGGGGACACTGAAGCTTTCTTT.

V is TRBV28 and J is TRBJ1-2; the D gene is possibly TRBD1 (6 bases). V lost 6 bases and J lost 4, with 12 bases in between. This CDR3 region has 13 residues. Per germline, CDR1 MDHEN and CDR2 SYDVKM. The CDR3 DNA reads as TGTGCCAGCAGCCTAGGGGGGGTCTATGGCTACACCTTC. Translated: CASSLGGVYGYTF.